The 15 T cell receptor beta chains below were found in one sample sequenced in a study of T cells in Graves' hyperthyroidism and ophthalmopathy. Regions amplified from RNA transcripts were the TCR beta CDR3 regions. The study used the HTBI primer set for a first-round RT-PCR of the TCR CDR3. From the multiplex PCR reads, TCRdb called clonotypes with MiXCR, one entry per CDR3 protein. The sample yields 650,000 to 800,000 distinct CDR3 sequences, 45% seen once. The sample comprised peripheral blood or thyroid tissue (not recorded which). These receptors were collected from an adult man with Graves' disease, either hyperthyroidism or ophthalmopathy (not recorded which).

Only one count was recorded for this clonotype. This sequence joins TRBV20-1 and TRBJ2-5; tentatively, D is TRBD1 (8 bases). Germline V lookup: CDR1 DFQATT, CDR2 SNEGSKA (reference sequence). The CDR3 loop spans 15 amino acids. V lost 7 bases and J 5 bases, leaving 23 bases between the germline ends. The DNA for the CDR3 is TGCAGTGGGGCACTCACAGGGGGGGGTGACGAGACCCAGTACTTC. This encodes CSGALTGGGDETQYF.

CDR3 DNA: TGCAGTGCTAGAGACAGGACAGGGAATGAAAACACCATATATTTT. Its translation is CSARDRTGNENTIYF. The rearrangement uses TRBV20-1 and TRBJ1-3; TRBD1 agrees at 8 bases. This CDR3 region has 15 residues. Trimming removed 0 bases from V and 6 bases from J; junction bases left unmatched: 7. CDR1 and CDR2 (germline): DFQATT, SNEGSKA (reference sequence).

The table lists this clonotype with a few counts. The rearrangement joins TRBV9 to TRBJ2-7; 7 bases align to TRBD2. CDR3 length equals 15 residues. CDR1 is SGDLS, CDR2 YYNGEE, per germline. Germline trimming cut 0 bases from V and 5 bases from J; bases unmatched to any gene: 8. CDR3 nucleotides: TGTGCCAGCAGCGTAGGAGGGACTACCTTCGACGAGCAGTACTTC. Protein sequence: CASSVGGTTFDEQYF.

This clonotype was recorded once. The gene calls are TRBV5-1 and TRBJ1-2; 12 nucleotides agree with TRBD1. CDR1 is SGHRS, CDR2 YFSETQ, per germline. This CDR3 is built from 14 residues. The V and J ends lost 4 bases and 8 bases, in that order; junction bases with no gene match: 6. CDR3 nucleotides: TGCGCCAGCAGCGAGACCGGGACAGGGGGCGGCTACACCTTC. Its translation: CASSETGTGGGYTF.

Many counts were recorded for this clonotype. The chain is built from TRBV24-1 and TRBJ1-1; D is undetermined. The CDR3 contains 13 residues. V lost 7 bases, J lost 1 base, and 9 bases lay in between. CDR1 KGHDR and CDR2 SFDVKD come from the germline V gene. The CDR3 loop is CATRESANTEAFF. For the CDR3, the DNA is TGTGCCACCAGGGAATCGGCGAACACTGAAGCTTTCTTT.

The chain recombines TRBV10-3 with TRBJ1-1, with 8 bases lining up with TRBD1. Germline V lookup: CDR1 ENHRY, CDR2 SYGVKD. CDR3 length: 18 residues. V lost 10 bases, J lost 1 base, and 20 bases stayed unmatched. This CDR3 reads CASRSPGQAVPWNTEAFF. CDR3 in DNA: TGTGCCAGCAGGTCACCGGGACAGGCCGTCCCCTGGAACACTGAAGCTTTCTTT.

This sequence joins TRBV7-9 and TRBJ2-7, with D tentatively TRBD2 (6 bases). Trimming removed 9 bases at V and 1 base at J, with 16 bases between. The CDR3 runs to 14 residues. Germline CDR1 reads SEHNR; CDR2 reads FQNEAQ (reference sequence). The DNA of the CDR3 is TGTGCCAGTTCCCTGGCGGGATATTCCTACGAGCAGTACTTC. Translation: CASSLAGYSYEQYF.

Remarks on this clonotype: A read error may produce the germline difference seen at one junction end. The gene calls are TRBV7-8 and TRBJ2-5; 10 positions match TRBD2. CDR1 and CDR2 (germline): SGHVS, FQNEAQ. The CDR3 loop spans 14 amino acids. As DNA, the CDR3 is TGCGCCAGCAGCGGGGGGGGGAATAAAGAGACCCAGTACTTC. Translation: CASSGGGNKETQYF.

V usage is TRBV20-1 and J usage is TRBJ2-5; a weak D match, TRBD1 (7 bases). This CDR3 has 12 residues. Germline values: CDR1 DFQATT, CDR2 SNEGSKA (reference sequence). The CDR3 DNA follows: TGCAGCGGGAGACAGGGCAGGCAGACCCAGTACTTC. Translated, it gives CSGRQGRQTQYF.

This chain uses TRBV6-5 with TRBJ2-5; the match to TRBD1 covers 10 bases. CDR1 and CDR2 (germline): MNHEY, SVGAGI. V gave up 5 bases and J gave up 2 bases; unmatched junction bases: 17. This CDR3 has 19 amino acids. Written as DNA, the CDR3 is TGTGCCAGCAGTGAAGCGTGGGGTTGGGACAGGGGAATTCAAGAGACCCAGTACTTC. The encoded protein is CASSEAWGWDRGIQETQYF.

The J gene is TRBJ2-6, the V gene TRBV7-8; 7 nucleotides align to TRBD1. This CDR3 region has 15 residues. Germline CDR1 SGHVS, CDR2 FQNEAQ. V shed 5 bases, J shed 2 bases, and the junction held 3 bases outside the gene matches. The CDR3, as DNA: TGTGCCAGCAGCGCGCAGGGGGCTGGGGCCAACGTCCTGACTTTC. Protein product: CASSAQGAGANVLTF.

V is TRBV29-1 and J is TRBJ1-1; D unclear. The length of the CDR3 is 16 residues. The V and J ends lost 3 bases and 4 bases respectively, with 21 bases between them. CDR1 is SQVTM and CDR2 is ANQGSEA in the germline V gene. This chain's CDR3 is CSVEEVAAYEGTEAFF. The CDR3 nucleotides are TGCAGCGTTGAGGAGGTGGCAGCCTATGAAGGCACTGAAGCTTTCTTT.

This rearrangement joins TRBV11-2 to TRBJ2-7, with a weak D call TRBD2 (6 bases). Trimming removed 6 bases from V and 2 bases from J, with 17 bases in between. The CDR3 is 15 residues long. Germline V gives CDR1 SGHAT, CDR2 FQNNGV. The CDR3 reads CASSYAGTDTYEQYF. As DNA, the CDR3 is TGTGCCAGCAGTTACGCGGGGACCGACACCTACGAGCAGTACTTC. Filled out from reference TRBV11-2 and TRBJ2-7, the complete variable domain reads EAGVAQSPRYKIIEKRQSVAFWCNPISGHATLYWYQQILGQGPKLLIQFQNNGVVDDSQLPKDRFSAERLKGVDSTLKIQPAKLEDSAVYLCASSYAGTDTYEQYFGPGTRLTVT.

The CDR3 reads CASSLSEGDTEAFF. The CDR3 DNA sequence: TGTGCCAGCAGCCTCTCAGAAGGGGACACTGAAGCTTTCTTT. The chain employs TRBV12-3 or TRBV12-4 and TRBJ1-1, with D tentatively TRBD1 (5 bases). The CDR3 spans 14 residues. Trimming removed 6 bases at V and 3 bases at J, with 14 bases between.

Remarks on this clonotype: Likely a read error: the CDR3 ends without its conserved phenylalanine or tryptophan. The chain links TRBV7-9 to TRBJ1-3; weak D call: TRBD1 (5 bases). The CDR3 length is 15 residues. Trimming removed 4 bases from V and 0 bases from J, with 10 bases in between. Per germline, CDR1 SEHNR and CDR2 FQNEAQ (reference sequence). The CDR3 sequence is CASSSLRVSGNTIYY. CDR3 coding DNA: TGTGCCAGCAGCTCACTCAGGGTCTCTGGAAACACCATATATTAT.